This T cell receptor beta chain was captured by sequencing in a study of cytomegalovirus exposure and HLA in healthy donors. J was trimmed by 9 bases and V by 3 bases; bases with no gene match: 5. Germline CDR1 and CDR2: SGDLS and YYNGEE. The CDR3 has 14 amino acids. Amplification used 60 Vbeta primers and 13 Jbeta primers. Profiling relied on immunoSEQ multiplex PCR, and the TCRdb table lists in-frame clones only, not all of them. Here the sample spans roughly 90,000 clones, 70% to 85% being singletons. The sample consisted of PBMCs. The J gene is TRBJ2-1, the V gene TRBV9; TRBD2 matches 11 bases. The TCR sequence derives from a man aged 25 to 40 in good health and CMV-seropositive. The CDR3 nucleotides read TGTGCCAGCAGCGCACCTAGCGGGAGGAGTGAGCAGTTCTTC. Encoded protein: CASSAPSGRSEQFF.